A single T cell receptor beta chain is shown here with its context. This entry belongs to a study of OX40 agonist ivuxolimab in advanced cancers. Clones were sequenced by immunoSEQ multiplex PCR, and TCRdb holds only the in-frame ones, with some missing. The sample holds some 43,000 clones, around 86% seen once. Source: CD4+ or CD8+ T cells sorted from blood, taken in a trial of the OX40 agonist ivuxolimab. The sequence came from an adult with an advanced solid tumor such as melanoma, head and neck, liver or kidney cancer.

The CDR3 DNA reads TGTGCCAGCAGCTTAGGCGGGCTACCATACAATGAGCAGTTCTTC. This translates into CASSLGGLPYNEQFF. V is TRBV7-6 and J is TRBJ2-1; weak D call: TRBD2 (5 bases). Germline-derived CDR1 and CDR2 are SGHVS and FNYEAQ. The V end was cut by 1 base, the J end by 4 bases, with 11 bases between. The CDR3 is 15 residues long.